This T cell receptor beta chain was sequenced during a study of circulating tumor DNA in untreated peripheral T-cell lymphoma. V gave up 4 bases and J gave up 6 bases; unmatched junction bases: 1. CDR1 and CDR2 (germline): MNHGY, SAAAGT. CDR3 size: 14 residues. Remarks on this clone: Its specificity is unknown.

Produced via immunoSEQ multiplex PCR; TCRdb's table is partial and in-frame only. The table lists about 1,800 clones, about 89% of them singletons. Regarding the study as a whole: In 76% of patients, tumor-specific clonotypes were identified.

This tumor tissue came from a pretreatment baseline collection. What was sequenced was tumor tissue. This receptor was taken from a human donor with peripheral T-cell lymphoma. The chain employs TRBV6-8 and TRBJ1-6, with 9 bases aligning to TRBD1. CDR3 sequence: CASSWGQGNSPLHF. CDR3 nucleotides: TGTGCCAGCAGTTGGGGACAGGGTAATTCACCCCTCCACTTT.